The 5 T cell receptor beta chains below come from one sample, sequenced in a study of shared clonotypes between healthy human individuals. The method was immunoSEQ multiplex PCR; TCRdb's version includes in-frame clones alone and lacks a portion of them. The sample lists 2 million to 2.5 million clones, roughly 95% seen once, with 0.1% to 0.15% in the top ten. The sample taken for sequencing was naive CD4+ T cells sorted from blood. Indicated subset: CD45RA+ positively selected. The origin of the receptors is a young man in good health.

This rearrangement joins TRBV19 to TRBJ1-1; 7 bases are shared with TRBD1. The CDR3 is 14 residues long. J lost 1 base, V lost 7 bases, and 6 bases had no gene match. The germline V gene has CDR1 LNHDA and CDR2 SQIVND (reference sequence). DNA of the CDR3: TGTGCCAGTATCCCGACAGGGCGGAACACTGAAGCTTTCTTT. It encodes CASIPTGRNTEAFF.

The gene calls are TRBV23-1 and TRBJ2-5; no clear D. Being an ORF, TRBV23-1 has a function that is uncertain. The CDR3 extends over 14 amino acids. Trimming took off 3 bases at V and 2 bases at J, with 10 bases between the two ends. The CDR3 here is CASSHRQVQETQYF. The CDR3 DNA reads TGCGCCAGCAGTCATCGGCAGGTACAAGAGACCCAGTACTTC.

This clone was observed a single time. The chain recombines TRBV2 with TRBJ2-5; 8 bases align to TRBD2. The CDR3 covers 14 residues. Germline CDR1 reads SNHLY; CDR2 reads FYNNEI. V dropped 6 bases and J dropped 4; count of bases not matched to a gene: 7. The CDR3: CASRGTSGLETQYF. In DNA form, the CDR3 reads TGTGCCAGCAGGGGAACTAGCGGATTAGAGACCCAGTACTTC. The full variable domain, with the rest looked up from reference TRBV2 and TRBJ2-5, is EPEVTQTPSHQVTQMGQEVILRCVPISNHLYFYWYRQILGQKVEFLVSFYNNEISEKSEIFDDQFSVERPDGSNFTLKIRSTKLEDSAMYFCASRGTSGLETQYFGPGTRLLVL.

On this clone: In the same sample, other DNA sequences code for this CDR3. This chain joins TRBV5-4 and TRBJ1-5; the D is unclear. This CDR3 is built from 13 residues. CDR1 SGHNT and CDR2 YYREEE come from the germline V gene (reference sequence). With 5 bases removed from V and 1 base from J, the gap between germline ends came to 7 bases. CDR3 loop: CASSSDSNQPQHF. The CDR3 DNA reads as TGTGCCAGCAGTTCCGACAGCAATCAGCCCCAGCATTTT.

The chain employs TRBV19 and TRBJ2-7; the D gene is possibly TRBD2 (5 bases). The CDR3 sequence is 13 residues long. Trimming pared 4 bases from V and 4 bases from J, leaving 11 bases between. Germline V lookup: CDR1 LNHDA, CDR2 SQIVND (reference sequence). The CDR3 bases are TGTGCCAGTAGTAAGGCCCGGGGATACGAGCAGTACTTC. It codes for CASSKARGYEQYF.